This TCR beta chain emerged from a study of CD8+ T cells in alopecia areata. Whole-study findings and limits: Higher clonality and more expanded CD8+ clones appeared in lesional than normal scalp. Among patients, TCR sharing was less clear than in mice, a difference possibly due in part to HLA diversity in the patient population.

About this clone itself: The antigen is unknown.

CDR1 and CDR2 from the germline V gene are LNHDA and SQIVND (reference sequence). Trimming removed 5 bases from V and 1 base from J, with 11 bases in between. This CDR3 is 15 amino acids long. Extracted from the samples, RNA was reverse transcribed into cDNA to serve as the sequencing template. Profiling relied on immunoSEQ multiplex PCR, and the TCRdb table lists in-frame clones only, not all of them. This repertoire shows some 110,000 clones, roughly 68% found once; its top ten account for around 3%. This sequence was found in a human donor in good health. The gene calls are TRBV19 and TRBJ2-2, with D perhaps matching TRBD2 (5 bases). The sample was CD4+ T cells sorted from blood. The CDR3 protein is CASSDYDWNTGELFF. The CDR3 bases are TGTGCCAGTAGTGACTACGACTGGAACACCGGGGAGCTGTTTTTT.